This passage covers 3 T cell receptor beta chains from one sample sequenced in a study of cytomegalovirus exposure and HLA in healthy donors. PCR amplification relied on 60 Vbeta primers (plus 13 Jbeta primers). Generated by immunoSEQ multiplex PCR, the TCRdb table keeps only in-frame clones and is missing some. The sample includes about 270,000 clones, roughly 90% of them seen just once. Specimen: PBMCs. The receptors come from a man aged 40-50 years in good health and CMV-seropositive.

This clone was counted a few times. Distinct nucleotide sequences in the sample also encode this CDR3. This chain links TRBV10-3 with TRBJ1-3; D is undetermined. The CDR3 length is 14 residues. The V and J ends lost 0 bases and 4 bases respectively, with 7 bases between them. Germline CDR1 ENHRY, CDR2 SYGVKD. DNA of the CDR3: TGTGCCATCAGTGAGTCTGGAGGAGGAAACACCATATATTTT. Protein: CAISESGGGNTIYF.

The rearrangement links TRBV7-2 to TRBJ2-7, with 9 bases matching TRBD1. The germline V gene has CDR1 SGHTA and CDR2 FQGNSA. The CDR3 sequence is 15 residues long. V gave up 1 base and J gave up 2 bases; unmatched junction bases: 3. The CDR3 reads CASSLERDRAYEQYF. CDR3 coding DNA: TGTGCCAGCAGCTTAGAAAGGGACAGGGCCTACGAGCAGTACTTC.

V and J are TRBV27 and TRBJ2-1, with 9 bases identical to TRBD2. With V trimmed by 3 bases and J by 9 bases, 9 bases remained unmatched. The germline V gene has CDR1 MNHEY and CDR2 SMNVEV (reference sequence). CDR3 size: 15 residues. The CDR3 spells CASSLEREDVSEQFF. The CDR3 DNA reads as TGTGCCAGCAGTTTGGAGCGGGAGGACGTTAGTGAGCAGTTCTTC.